A few counts support the clone carrying this T cell receptor beta chain. Its matching antigen is unknown. This may arise from a read error, as a much more abundant clone is one base away. TCRdb recomputed calls from the multiplex PCR reads with MiXCR, one row per CDR3 protein. This table has more than 250,000 distinct CDR3 sequences, about 30% appearing once. The sample belongs to a study of breast tumors, draining lymph nodes, adjacent tissues. Samples came from axillary lymph nodes draining the breast cancer. CDR1 is MNHNY, CDR2 SVGAGI, per germline (reference sequence). This CDR3 has 16 residues. Trimming took 5 bases from V and 8 from J, leaving 21 bases between them. Study findings and constraints: The data were judged consistent with most tumor T cells coming from lymph node and expanding in tumor.

The rearrangement links TRBV6-6 to TRBJ1-4; TRBD1 is a possible D gene (5 bases). Sequenced input: axillary lymph node tissue. The TCR comes from a female donor with breast cancer. Some clones in this sample may be carry-over from other donors' samples. The CDR3 is CASSHAGGGVREKLFF. In DNA, the CDR3 is TGTGCCAGCAGTCACGCGGGTGGGGGAGTGCGAGAAAAACTGTTTTTT.